This entry features one T cell receptor (beta chain) sequence. The source of the sample is a study of cytotoxic CD8 clonotypes in ibrutinib-treated CLL. Study as a whole: Researchers reported over nine relapsed/refractory and some 14 treatment-naive patients, some 18 of them IGHV unmutated. Samples showed on average approximately 250,000 productive templates and about 100,000 productive rearrangements.

Germline V gene data show CDR1 as SEHNR and CDR2 as FQNEAQ (reference sequence). The CDR3 is made up of 13 amino acids. V was shortened by 2 bases and J by 6 bases, with 11 bases between the two germline ends. Sequencing used immunoSEQ multiplex PCR; TCRdb keeps in-frame clones, though not all of them. The data contain nearly 300,000 clones, around 76% of them singletons. This chain joins TRBV7-9 and TRBJ2-7; a possible D gene is TRBD2 (6 bases). Sequenced material: PBMCs, taken at disease progression, from a patient treated with ibrutinib. This receptor was identified in a human donor with chronic lymphocytic leukemia. The CDR3 loop reads CASSLSTGGEQYF. In DNA, the CDR3 is TGTGCCAGCAGCTTATCCACCGGGGGCGAGCAGTACTTC.